This TCR beta chain was found in a study of CD8 T cells in Susac syndrome. High-throughput TCR beta sequencing covered peripheral CD8+ and CD4+ T cells. This CDR3 region has 12 residues. Germline CDR1 is SGHVS and CDR2 is FQNEAQ. Trimming cost V 5 bases and J 10 bases; bases outside gene matches: 4. RNA totalling roughly 0.45 to 1 ug underwent reverse transcription with random hexamers. TCR beta CDR3 was amplified by immunoSEQ multiplex PCR. This amplification extended across 54 Vbeta and 13 Jbeta segments. MiXCR, run by TCRdb on the immunoSEQ multiplex PCR reads, gives a single entry per CDR3 protein. The profile shows hundreds of thousands of distinct CDR3 sequences, 70% to 90% of them singletons.

Sequenced: CD8+ T cells from PBMCs. The origin of this receptor is a human donor with multiple sclerosis. The V gene is TRBV7-8, the J gene TRBJ2-2, with 7 bases lining up with TRBD1. CDR3 protein: CASSRQGVELFF. CDR3 in DNA: TGTGCCAGCAGCAGACAGGGTGTGGAGCTGTTTTTT.